This entry lists 19 T cell receptor beta chains sequenced from one sample in a study of T cell responses to AZD1222 COVID-19 vaccine. Data came from immunoSEQ multiplex PCR; TCRdb stores just in-frame clones and leaves some out. Here the sample spans around 150,000 clones, almost 95% being singletons. Sequencing used peripheral blood, obtained 28 days after the second AZD1222 dose. Receptor source: an adult who received the AZD1222 COVID-19 vaccine.

The table lists this clone with a count of one. J is TRBJ1-1 and V is TRBV28; unclear D gene. The V end lost 2 bases, the J end lost 4 bases, and 14 bases lay between the germline ends. CDR3 length equals 15 residues. CDR1 and CDR2 (germline): MDHEN, SYDVKM. The CDR3 DNA reads as TGTGCCAGCAGTTTAGCCCCGGTCGGGGTCACTGAAGCTTTCTTT. Its translation is CASSLAPVGVTEAFF.

The table lists this clone with a few counts. This rearrangement joins TRBV6-5 to TRBJ1-1, with TRBD1 matching over 7 bases. V shed 5 bases, J shed 1 base, and the junction held 7 bases outside the gene matches. In germline, CDR1 is MNHEY, CDR2 SVGAGI. CDR3 size: 15 residues. The CDR3 protein is CASSNRQGTNTEAFF. The CDR3 DNA is TGTGCCAGCAGTAACAGACAGGGTACGAACACTGAAGCTTTCTTT.

This chain joins TRBV11-1 and TRBJ1-1; TRBD1 is a possible D gene (5 bases). The length of the CDR3 is 14 residues. The V end was cut by 2 bases, the J end by 5 bases, with 12 bases between. CDR1 SGHAT and CDR2 FQDESV come from the germline V gene (reference sequence). Written as DNA, the CDR3 is TGTGCCAGCAGCTTAACTGAGGGGAGGACTGAAGCTTTCTTT. It translates to CASSLTEGRTEAFF.

This clone came up once. The V call is TRBV28, the J call TRBJ2-1; 15 bases are a match to TRBD2. Germline-derived CDR1 and CDR2 are MDHEN and SYDVKM. The CDR3 runs 16 residues. The J segment lost 8 bases and the V segment lost 4 bases, leaving 6 bases of the junction unmatched. The CDR3 spells CASSSGLAGGKDEQFF. The CDR3 DNA reads TGTGCCAGCAGTTCGGGACTAGCGGGAGGAAAGGATGAGCAGTTCTTC. The variable domain in full, completed from reference TRBV28 and TRBJ2-1, reads DVKVTQSSRYLVKRTGEKVFLECVQDMDHENMFWYRQDPGLGLRLIYFSYDVKMKEKGDIPEGYSVSREKKERFSLILESASTNQTSMYLCASSSGLAGGKDEQFFGPGTRLTVL.

The chain combines TRBV19 with TRBJ2-1; 13 bases agree with TRBD2. After removal of 4 bases from V and 10 bases from J, the junction contained 7 bases not matched to a gene. Germline assignment: CDR1 LNHDA and CDR2 SQIVND (reference sequence). This CDR3 has 15 amino acids. CDR3 region: CASSKTSGRAEEQFF. The CDR3 bases are TGTGCCAGTAGTAAAACTAGCGGGAGGGCCGAAGAGCAGTTCTTC.

In this sample, this clone is large. The rearrangement uses TRBV5-5 and TRBJ1-1, with unresolved D. Trimming stripped 6 bases from V and 7 bases from J, with 10 bases between. This CDR3 is 11 amino acids long. Germline-derived CDR1 and CDR2 are SGHKS and YYEKEE (reference sequence). In nucleotides, the CDR3 is TGTGCCAGCACCCTGGGGAGTGAAGCTTTCTTT. Translation: CASTLGSEAFF. The variable domain in full, with the rest retrieved from reference TRBV5-5 and TRBJ1-1, is DAGVTQSPTHLIKTRGQQVTLRCSPISGHKSVSWYQQVLGQGPQFIFQYYEKEERGRGNFPDRFSARQFPNYSSELNVNALLLGDSALYLCASTLGSEAFFGQGTRLTVV.

This clone has only a few counts. The V call is TRBV7-9, the J call TRBJ1-1, with 7 bases aligning to TRBD1. Trimming removed 2 bases from V and 7 bases from J; junction bases left unmatched: 4. Per the germline V gene, CDR1 is SEHNR and CDR2 is FQNEAQ (reference sequence). This CDR3 is 13 amino acids long. The CDR3 DNA sequence: TGTGCCAGCAGCTTAAAGGGGGCGGTTGAAGCTTTCTTT. Amino acids: CASSLKGAVEAFF.

The chain uses TRBV28 and TRBJ2-3, with D hard to call. The CDR3 contains 16 residues. Germline values: CDR1 MDHEN, CDR2 SYDVKM. The V end was cut by 7 bases, the J end by 1 base, with 18 bases between. As DNA, the CDR3 is TGTGCCAGCATCAATAGCTTGTCGGTTCGCACAGATACGCAGTATTTT. Protein sequence: CASINSLSVRTDTQYF.

The chain has TRBV5-8 and TRBJ1-2; a weak D match, TRBD1 (6 bases). V gave up 2 bases and J gave up 9 bases, with 17 bases separating them. Germline V lookup: CDR1 SGHTS, CDR2 YDEGEE. The CDR3 runs 14 residues. This CDR3 is CASSLEDSRRSYTF. For the CDR3, the DNA is TGTGCCAGCAGCTTAGAGGACAGCCGCCGGAGCTACACCTTC.

This rearrangement joins TRBV27 to TRBJ2-7; TRBD2 matches 10 bases. The V gene's germline CDR1 is MNHEY and CDR2 SMNVEV (reference sequence). After removal of 1 base from V and 5 bases from J, the junction contained 2 bases not matched to a gene. The CDR3 runs 14 residues. CDR3 residues: CASSLLAGGDEQYF. CDR3 coding DNA: TGTGCCAGCAGTTTATTAGCGGGAGGAGACGAGCAGTACTTC.

A word on this clone: This is likely a read error, given that the CDR3 carries no conserved phenylalanine or tryptophan at its end. This sequence joins TRBV9 and TRBJ2-7, with D unresolved. This CDR3 is 13 amino acids long. From germline, CDR1 is SGDLS and CDR2 YYNGEE. Deletions cut 4 bases from V and 7 bases from J, with 15 bases between. CDR3 amino acids: CASSSPPNREQYL. CDR3 nucleotides: TGTGCCAGCAGCTCCCCTCCTAATCGGGAGCAGTACCTC.

The rearrangement joins TRBV3-1 (or the pseudogene TRBV3-2) to TRBJ2-7, with TRBD2 identical over 13 bases. The junction had 8 bases not matched to a gene; V was cut back by 4 bases and J by 5 bases. The germline gives CDR1 LGHDT, CDR2 YNNKEL (reference sequence). The CDR3 has 16 amino acids. The CDR3 DNA follows: TGTGCCAGCAGCCCACCGGGACTAGCGGGGCTCGACGAGCAGTACTTC. Residues: CASSPPGLAGLDEQYF.

The V gene is TRBV20-1, the J gene TRBJ1-2; D might be TRBD1 (6 bases). The CDR3 sequence is 18 residues long. Trimming removed 3 bases at V and 8 bases at J, with 31 bases between. Per germline, CDR1 DFQATT and CDR2 SNEGSKA (reference sequence). Here the CDR3 DNA reads TGCAGTGCTAGTTCAGAAGGAAGAAAGAACAGGGTAATTTGGGGCTACACCTTC. It is translated as CSASSEGRKNRVIWGYTF.

The chain employs TRBV6-5 and TRBJ2-7; D is tentatively TRBD1 or TRBD2 (5 bases each). V gave up 2 bases and J gave up 4 bases, with 12 bases separating them. The CDR3 runs to 14 residues. CDR1 and CDR2 from the germline V gene are MNHEY and SVGAGI. In DNA, the CDR3 is TGTGCCAGCAGTTACGAGAGGGGACCGTACGAGCAGTACTTC. This gives the protein CASSYERGPYEQYF.

The chain is built from TRBV28 and TRBJ2-7; no definite D call. Between the trimmed V and J ends, which lost 8 bases and 6 bases, there was a span of 14 bases. Germline CDR1 reads MDHEN; CDR2 reads SYDVKM. This CDR3 comprises 12 residues. In DNA, the CDR3 is TGTGCCAGCTCCCGAGGATACTCCGAGCAGTACTTC. Protein product: CASSRGYSEQYF. The full variable domain, its missing parts supplied by reference TRBV28 and TRBJ2-7, is DVKVTQSSRYLVKRTGEKVFLECVQDMDHENMFWYRQDPGLGLRLIYFSYDVKMKEKGDIPEGYSVSREKKERFSLILESASTNQTSMYLCASSRGYSEQYFGPGTRLTVT.

This sequence joins TRBV28 and TRBJ2-2; 9 bases are shared with TRBD1. The CDR3 is made up of 17 amino acids. Germline values: CDR1 MDHEN, CDR2 SYDVKM. The V segment lost 3 bases and the J segment 5 bases; nucleotides outside the gene matches: 10. The CDR3 DNA sequence: TGTGCCAGCAGTTTCGAACAGGGGGCGGTGGGGACCGGGGAGCTGTTTTTT. It codes for CASSFEQGAVGTGELFF.

The V and J genes are TRBV10-3 and TRBJ2-1, with D possibly TRBD2 on 6 matching bases. Germline values: CDR1 ENHRY, CDR2 SYGVKD. The length of the CDR3 is 11 residues. Trimming cost V 6 bases and J 12 bases, with 12 bases left between them. For the CDR3, the DNA is TGTGCCATCAGCGGGGGAACATCGCAGTTCTTC. This gives the protein CAISGGTSQFF.

The gene calls are TRBV7-3 and TRBJ2-7; maybe TRBD2 (5 bases). V was shortened by 2 bases and J by 0 bases, with 11 bases between the two germline ends. The length of the CDR3 is 15 residues. Germline-derived CDR1 and CDR2 are SGHTA and FQGTGA. Here the CDR3 DNA reads TGTGCCAGCAGCTTAGGTCCGGCGGGCTCCTACGAGCAGTACTTC. Its translation: CASSLGPAGSYEQYF.

V and J are TRBV28 and TRBJ1-2, with D perhaps TRBD1 (6 bases). The CDR3 runs 11 residues. CDR1 is MDHEN and CDR2 is SYDVKM in the germline V gene. Trimming took off 3 bases at V and 13 bases at J, with 12 bases between the two ends. CDR3 nucleotides: TGTGCCAGCAGTTTGGGGACATCCCTCACCTTC. Translating it yields CASSLGTSLTF.